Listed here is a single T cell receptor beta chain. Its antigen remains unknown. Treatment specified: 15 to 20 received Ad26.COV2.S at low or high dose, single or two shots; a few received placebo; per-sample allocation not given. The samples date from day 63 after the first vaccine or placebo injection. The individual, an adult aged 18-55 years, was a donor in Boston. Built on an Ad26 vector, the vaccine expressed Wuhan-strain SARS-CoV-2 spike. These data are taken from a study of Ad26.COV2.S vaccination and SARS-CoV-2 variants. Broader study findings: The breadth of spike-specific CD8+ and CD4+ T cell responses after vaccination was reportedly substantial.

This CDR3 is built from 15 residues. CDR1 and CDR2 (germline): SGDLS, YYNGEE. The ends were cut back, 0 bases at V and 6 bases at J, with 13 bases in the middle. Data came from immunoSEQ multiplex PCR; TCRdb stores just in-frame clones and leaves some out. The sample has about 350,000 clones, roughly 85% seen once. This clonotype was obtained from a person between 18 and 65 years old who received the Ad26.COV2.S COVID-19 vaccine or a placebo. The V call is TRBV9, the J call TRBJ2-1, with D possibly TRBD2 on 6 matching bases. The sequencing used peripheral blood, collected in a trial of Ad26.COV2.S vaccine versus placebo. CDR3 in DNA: TGTGCCAGCAGCGTAGCGGGAGTCGGGGTCAATGAGCAGTTCTTC. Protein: CASSVAGVGVNEQFF.